The present entry profiles one T cell receptor beta chain with its context. The antigen remains undetermined. This record belongs to a study of regulatory T cells in long-lasting Graves disease. Looking at the study overall: Positive TSH receptor antibodies alongside over 5 years of antithyroid drugs were what marked Graves' disease as persistent.

General study points: TRBV28, TRBJ1-2 and TRBJ2-5 were segments that persistent disease favored.

Investigators prepared the TCR beta libraries by applying iRepertoire HTBI primers and Arm-PCR of CDR3 regions. TCRdb re-derived calls from the multiplex PCR reads in MiXCR, one entry per CDR3 protein. The table records 650,000 to 850,000 distinct CDR3 sequences, 30% of them present only once. The V and J ends lost 5 bases and 4 bases respectively, with 5 bases between them. CDR1 is GTSNPN, CDR2 SVGIG, per germline (reference sequence). CDR3 length equals 10 residues. Time point reported: persistent/refractory GD, antithyroid drugs over 5 years with positive TRAb. The TCR library was made from RNA extracted from PBMCs.

The chain employs TRBV30 and TRBJ1-1; D is undetermined. This TCR was recovered from a female donor with Graves disease. The sample in question was peripheral blood mononuclear cells (PBMCs), obtained when the disease was refractory, from a patient treated with antithyroid drugs. The CDR3 DNA is TGTGCCTGGTCCCGCACTGAAGCTTTCTTT. This encodes CAWSRTEAFF.